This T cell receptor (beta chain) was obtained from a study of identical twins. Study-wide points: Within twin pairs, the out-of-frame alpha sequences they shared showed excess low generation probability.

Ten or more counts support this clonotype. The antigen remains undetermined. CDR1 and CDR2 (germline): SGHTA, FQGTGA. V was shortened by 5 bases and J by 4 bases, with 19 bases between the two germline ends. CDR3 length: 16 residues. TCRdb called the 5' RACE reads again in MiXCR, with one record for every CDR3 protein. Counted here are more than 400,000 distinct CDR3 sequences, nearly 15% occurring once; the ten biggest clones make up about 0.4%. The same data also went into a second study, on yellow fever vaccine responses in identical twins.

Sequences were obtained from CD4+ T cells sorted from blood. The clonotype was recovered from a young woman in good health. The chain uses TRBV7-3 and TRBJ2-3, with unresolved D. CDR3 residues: CASSPGGITESDTQYF. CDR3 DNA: TGTGCCAGCAGCCCCGGTGGCATAACCGAATCAGATACGCAGTATTTT.